Detailed here is one T cell receptor (beta chain). Antigen specificity is unknown. Semi-nested PCR with Nested Universal Primer A followed constant-region reverse priming of full-length variable regions. MiXCR was run by TCRdb on the 5' RACE reads, yielding one entry per CDR3 protein. The data show just under 65,000 distinct CDR3 sequences, around a fifth seen once. Germline-derived CDR1 and CDR2 are KGHDR and SFDVKD. This CDR3 is 13 amino acids long. V lost 5 bases and J lost 2, with 8 bases in between. General study results and limits: Greatest tumor Treg TCR overlap was with tumor naive CD4+ cells.

The chain links TRBV24-1 to TRBJ2-5, with no clear D. The TCR sequence derives from a female donor with breast cancer. The sequenced material came from memory CD4+ T cells sorted from a lymph node. Subset noted: memory CD4+ T cells, CD4+CD45RO+CD25-. The CDR3 is CATSGPFQETQYF. CDR3 sequence (DNA): TGTGCCACCAGTGGGCCCTTTCAAGAGACCCAGTACTTC.